These 27 T cell receptor beta chains share one sample of origin, sequenced in a study of T-cell reconstitution after alpha-beta-depleted transplantation in children. Preparing the TCRbeta library involved the use of unique molecular identifiers. Via MiXCR, TCRdb re-called the PCR reads, giving one row per CDR3 protein. The table includes some 75,000 distinct CDR3 sequences, around 7.9% detected once. The sample in question was PBMCs from the stem cell graft donor, obtained from the stem cell graft. These receptors all stem from a human donor who donated a stem cell graft to a child with acute lymphoblastic leukemia.

The genes are TRBV20-1 and TRBJ1-6; D unresolved. Germline CDR1 DFQATT, CDR2 SNEGSKA (reference sequence). There are 14 residues in the CDR3. The ends were cut back, 3 bases at V and 15 bases at J, with 21 bases in the middle. CDR3 nucleotide sequence: TGCAGTGCTAGCGGCCTGAGGCCCAATTCCCACCTCCACTTT. Residues: CSASGLRPNSHLHF.

CDR3 sequence reads: CASSLGGLEEFF. In nucleotides, the CDR3 is TGTGCCAGCAGTTTAGGAGGACTAGAGGAGTTCTTC. This chain uses TRBV12-3 or TRBV12-4 with TRBJ2-1; 7 bases are a match to TRBD2. Unmatched junction bases numbered 5, after V lost 1 base and J lost 14 bases. This CDR3 is 12 amino acids long.

This clonotype was seen more than once but under ten times. The V gene is TRBV12-3 or TRBV12-4, the J gene TRBJ2-7; 11 bases map to TRBD2. V lost 3 bases to trimming and J lost 4 bases; unmatched junction nucleotides: 2. CDR3 size: 14 residues. The CDR3 DNA follows: TGTGCCAGCAGTTTTAGACTAGCGGGGTACGAGCAGTACTTC. It translates to CASSFRLAGYEQYF.

Many counts were recorded for this clonotype. This chain links TRBV27 with TRBJ2-3; 11 nucleotides agree with TRBD2. The ends lost 3 bases at V and 4 bases at J; junction bases unmatched: 3. Germline V lookup: CDR1 MNHEY, CDR2 SMNVEV (reference sequence). This CDR3 is built from 15 residues. CDR3 bases: TGTGCCAGCAGTTTGGCTAGCGGGGGGTCAGATACGCAGTATTTT. Translating gives CASSLASGGSDTQYF.

This clonotype was detected many times. This rearrangement joins TRBV7-9 to TRBJ1-3; D not certain. The CDR3 has 17 residues. V shed 6 bases and J shed 0 bases, with 18 bases lying between them. Germline-derived CDR1 and CDR2 are SEHNR and FQNEAQ (reference sequence). The CDR3 sequence is CASSPREQTNSGNTIYF. CDR3 DNA: TGTGCCAGCAGTCCTCGGGAACAGACAAACTCTGGAAACACCATATATTTT.

This clonotype was seen more than once but under ten times. The V and J genes are TRBV11-2 and TRBJ2-4; D is unresolved. The CDR3 contains 16 residues. V was cut by 0 bases and J by 0 bases, with 9 bases left in between. Germline V gene data show CDR1 as SGHAT and CDR2 as FQNNGV. Here the CDR3 reads CASSLDDFLAKNIQYF. CDR3 DNA sequence: TGTGCCAGCAGCTTAGACGACTTTCTAGCCAAAAACATTCAGTACTTC. Full variable domain (missing parts from reference TRBV11-2 and TRBJ2-4): EAGVAQSPRYKIIEKRQSVAFWCNPISGHATLYWYQQILGQGPKLLIQFQNNGVVDDSQLPKDRFSAERLKGVDSTLKIQPAKLEDSAVYLCASSLDDFLAKNIQYFGAGTRLSVL.

This clonotype occurred many times. The J gene is TRBJ2-5, the V gene TRBV4-3; possibly TRBD2 for D (6 bases). V was shortened by 0 bases and J by 2 bases, with 10 bases between the two germline ends. CDR1 and CDR2 (germline): LGHNA, YSLEER. The CDR3 length is 15 residues. CDR3 protein: CASSQDFGGQETQYF. CDR3 bases: TGCGCCAGCAGCCAAGATTTTGGGGGGCAAGAGACCCAGTACTTC.

Many counts were recorded for this clonotype. This chain joins TRBV6-5 and TRBJ2-5, with a weak D call TRBD1 (6 bases). With 2 bases removed from V and 2 bases from J, the gap between germline ends came to 15 bases. Germline lookup yields CDR1 MNHEY and CDR2 SVGAGI. The CDR3 consists of 16 residues. The CDR3 here is CASSYGTPTSQETQYF. In DNA form, the CDR3 reads TGTGCCAGCAGTTACGGGACACCTACTTCTCAAGAGACCCAGTACTTC.

This clonotype was found many times. DNA of the CDR3: TGTGCCAGCAGCTTAGTGGTAGGGGGGAGGGACGAGCAGTACTTC. Residues: CASSLVVGGRDEQYF. J is TRBJ2-7 and V is TRBV7-2, with D perhaps TRBD2 (7 bases). CDR1 SGHTA and CDR2 FQGNSA come from the germline V gene. The CDR3 is 15 amino acids. Trimming left V 1 base short and J 5 bases short, with 15 bases between.

In its sample, this clonotype was seen many times. The chain combines TRBV7-8 with TRBJ1-2, with 10 bases identical to TRBD1. With 3 bases clipped from V and 2 bases from J, the junction kept 3 bases outside the gene matches. CDR1 SGHVS and CDR2 FQNEAQ come from the germline V gene. CDR3 size: 15 residues. The CDR3 nucleotides read TGTGCCAGCAGCTTGACAGGGGGCGCGAACTATGGCTACACCTTC. This gives the protein CASSLTGGANYGYTF.

This clonotype was observed at least ten times. The rearrangement uses TRBV24-1 and TRBJ2-3, with 9 bases aligning to TRBD2. The V and J ends lost 3 bases and 6 bases, in that order; junction bases with no gene match: 6. The V gene's germline CDR1 is KGHDR and CDR2 SFDVKD. CDR3 size: 15 residues. CDR3 sequence: CATSDPSGKEDTQYF. CDR3 sequence (DNA): TGTGCCACCAGTGATCCTAGCGGGAAAGAGGATACGCAGTATTTT.

Many counts were recorded for this clonotype. The chain recombines TRBV27 with TRBJ2-7; 12 bases map to TRBD2. CDR1 is MNHEY, CDR2 SMNVEV, per germline (reference sequence). V lost 5 bases, J lost 7 bases, and 9 bases stayed unmatched. This CDR3 comprises 15 residues. CDR3 bases: TGTGCCAGCAGTGAACGACTAGCGGGGGTGGGGGAGCAGTACTTC. It specifies CASSERLAGVGEQYF.

This clonotype was observed a handful of times. One end of the junction varies from germline; a read error may be responsible. As DNA, the CDR3 is TGTGCCAGCAGTGTAGCGGGAGTGGCCTACGAGCAGTACTTC. It encodes CASSVAGVAYEQYF. The chain carries TRBV12-3 or TRBV12-4 and TRBJ2-7; 9 positions agree with TRBD2. This CDR3 comprises 14 residues.

A few counts support this clonotype. V and J are TRBV7-2 and TRBJ2-7, with 7 bases fitting TRBD1. CDR3 size: 16 residues. Germline-derived CDR1 and CDR2 are SGHTA and FQGNSA. The V segment lost 5 bases and the J segment 1 base; nucleotides outside the gene matches: 11. The CDR3 is CASSTAPGQRSYEQYF. Here the CDR3 DNA reads TGTGCCAGCAGCACCGCCCCGGGACAGAGGTCCTACGAGCAGTACTTC.

The V call is TRBV12-3 or TRBV12-4, the J call TRBJ2-7, with D possibly TRBD1 on 6 matching bases. Trimming shortened V by 3 bases and J by 7 bases, and 16 bases separated the two germline ends. The CDR3 is 14 amino acids. For the CDR3, the DNA is TGTGCCAGCAGTTTTGTGGTGGGGGCAAGGGAGCAGTACTTC. This codes for CASSFVVGAREQYF.

This clonotype has a handful of counts. This chain connects TRBV10-3 to TRBJ1-3; D might be TRBD1 (6 bases). The CDR3 loop spans 13 amino acids. Germline CDR1 ENHRY, CDR2 SYGVKD. The germline V and J ends were trimmed by 4 bases and 4 bases, with 8 bases remaining between them. The CDR3 loop reads CAISGGPGNTIYF. CDR3 DNA: TGTGCCATCAGTGGGGGGCCCGGAAACACCATATATTTT.

The gene calls are TRBV5-1 and TRBJ2-1; TRBD2 aligns across 8 bases. The CDR3 consists of 14 residues. CDR1 is SGHRS, CDR2 YFSETQ, per germline. Trimming at V came to 0 bases and at J to 10 bases, leaving 6 bases not matched to a gene. The DNA of the CDR3 is TGCGCCAGCAGCTTGGAACTAGCGGCCAAAGAGCAGTTCTTC. Translated, it gives CASSLELAAKEQFF. Variable domain in full (rest from reference TRBV5-1 and TRBJ2-1): KAGVTQTPRYLIKTRGQQVTLSCSPISGHRSVSWYQQTPGQGLQFLFEYFSETQRNKGNFPGRFSGRQFSNSRSEMNVSTLELGDSALYLCASSLELAAKEQFFGPGTRLTVL.

Judged by abundance, this clonotype is medium-sized (0.01 to 0.1%). This rearrangement joins TRBV6-4 to TRBJ2-3, with 13 bases matching TRBD2. Germline lookup yields CDR1 MRHNA and CDR2 SNTAGT. This CDR3 spans 16 amino acids. V shed 2 bases, J shed 4 bases, and the junction held 3 bases outside the gene matches. CDR3 DNA: TGTGCCAGCAGTGACAGACTAGCGGGGGGCCCAGATACGCAGTATTTT. This codes for CASSDRLAGGPDTQYF.

This clonotype appeared a few times. The CDR3 sequence: CASSYDEGVTEAFF. DNA of the CDR3: TGTGCCAGCAGTTACGATGAGGGGGTCACTGAAGCTTTCTTT. This chain joins TRBV6-5 and TRBJ1-1; tentatively, D is TRBD1 (6 bases). Germline assignment: CDR1 MNHEY and CDR2 SVGAGI. V dropped 2 bases and J dropped 4 bases, with 11 bases sitting between them. The CDR3 sequence is 14 residues long.

There are many counts of this clonotype. The chain joins TRBV5-1 to TRBJ2-1; no clear D gene. The CDR3 is 13 residues long. Germline CDR1 and CDR2: SGHRS and YFSETQ. V was pared by 0 bases and J by 6 bases, with 7 bases between. The CDR3 is CASSLEVINEQFF. The CDR3 DNA follows: TGCGCCAGCAGCTTGGAGGTCATCAATGAGCAGTTCTTC.

V is TRBV18 and J is TRBJ1-1; D unresolved. The germline CDR1 and CDR2 sequences are KGHSH and LQKENI. This CDR3 is built from 12 residues. V was cut by 3 bases and J by 1 base, with 3 bases left in between. The CDR3 spells CASSPRNTEAFF. The DNA of the CDR3 is TGTGCCAGCTCACCTCGGAACACTGAAGCTTTCTTT.

The chain is built from TRBV11-2 and TRBJ2-7, with D hard to call. The CDR3 is made up of 14 amino acids. Germline V lookup: CDR1 SGHAT, CDR2 FQNNGV. V gave up 1 base and J gave up 0 bases, with 7 bases separating them. In nucleotides, the CDR3 is TGTGCCAGCAGCTTAGTCGCGTTCTCCTACGAGCAGTACTTC. It is translated as CASSLVAFSYEQYF.

This clonotype was seen a handful of times. J is TRBJ1-2 and V is TRBV5-1, with a tentative D call TRBD1 (6 bases). CDR1 and CDR2 (germline): SGHRS, YFSETQ. V gave up 4 bases and J gave up 3 bases, with 19 bases separating them. CDR3 length: 16 amino acids. Here the CDR3 reads CASSHGQRPYYYGYTF. The DNA of the CDR3 is TGCGCCAGCAGCCACGGACAGAGACCTTACTACTATGGCTACACCTTC.

This clonotype has ten or more counts. Here the CDR3 reads CATSDSSRDQPQHF. DNA of the CDR3: TGTGCCACCAGTGATTCGTCCAGGGATCAGCCCCAGCATTTT. The chain combines TRBV24-1 with TRBJ1-5; possible D gene TRBD1, 5 bases. V was cut by 2 bases and J by 5 bases, with 9 bases left in between. The CDR3 contains 14 residues. Germline-derived CDR1 and CDR2 are KGHDR and SFDVKD.

Many counts were recorded for this clonotype. The CDR3 loop reads CASSQVAAANYGYTF. DNA for the CDR3: TGTGCCAGCAGCCAAGTGGCAGCAGCTAACTATGGCTACACCTTC. The chain has TRBV4-2 and TRBJ1-2; D is unresolved. Germline V CDR1 and CDR2: LGHNA, YNFKEQ. V lost 1 base to trimming and J lost 0 bases, with 9 bases between them. The CDR3 sequence is 15 residues long.

This clonotype was detected a few times. The chain joins TRBV28 to TRBJ2-2; D call uncertain. The CDR3 covers 13 residues. CDR1 and CDR2 from the germline V gene are MDHEN and SYDVKM. V was cut by 10 bases and J by 8 bases, with 17 bases left in between. The CDR3 DNA reads TGTGCCACCTTCGGTCCATCCTTAGGGGAGCTGTTTTTT. This codes for CATFGPSLGELFF.

The chain is built from TRBV24-1 and TRBJ2-7, with 10 bases fitting TRBD1. Germline CDR1 is KGHDR and CDR2 is SFDVKD. The CDR3 length is 15 residues. V shed 3 bases and J 3 bases; nucleotides not matched to a gene: 4. The chain's CDR3 is CATSDPGTGDYEQYF. Written as DNA, the CDR3 is TGTGCCACCAGTGATCCCGGGACAGGGGACTACGAGCAGTACTTC.